A single sample is the source of the 10 T cell receptor beta chains below, sequenced in a study of shared T cell receptors in the human thymus (dated by TCRdb to 2020 to 2023). Libraries were constructed by the immunoSEQ multiplex PCR assay. What TCRdb holds here is the immuneACCESS table cut down to in-frame rearrangements. Part of the clones is not present; checked against another copy, under half of the missing clones reflect an unresolved V gene, and the others are unexplained. Recorded for this sample are around 730,000 clones; over 75% of them occurred a single time. The ten largest clones represent 0.008% to 0.011% of the sample. These data also featured in a second study, about human thymus T cells.

Sequenced: thymocytes. Every receptor here comes from a girl under two years old with a congenital heart defect. Donor details come from another sample of the same person, matched by shared clones.

The chain recombines TRBV7-8 with TRBJ1-1; TRBD1 is a possible D gene (5 bases). Germline lookup yields CDR1 SGHVS and CDR2 FQNEAQ. V was shortened by 2 bases and J by 0 bases, with 25 bases between the two germline ends. The CDR3 consists of 20 residues. CDR3 coding DNA: TGTGCCAGCAGCTTATGGGGGAGGGGCAGAAAAGGAACAATGAACACTGAAGCTTTCTTT. Protein sequence: CASSLWGRGRKGTMNTEAFF.

The chain employs TRBV14 and TRBJ1-1, with 11 bases lining up with TRBD1. The V segment lost 6 bases and the J segment 4 bases; nucleotides outside the gene matches: 10. This CDR3 has 16 residues. The germline CDR1 and CDR2 sequences are SGHDN and FVKESK. The CDR3 region is CASSQLKGQGATEAFF. In DNA form, the CDR3 reads TGTGCCAGCAGTCAACTAAAAGGACAGGGGGCCACTGAAGCTTTCTTT.

The chain recombines TRBV7-2 with TRBJ1-2; D remains ambiguous. Germline V lookup: CDR1 SGHTA, CDR2 FQGNSA. This CDR3 contains 11 residues. Trimming removed 5 bases at V and 7 bases at J, with 8 bases between. The CDR3 reads CASSVRCGYTF. The DNA of the CDR3 is TGTGCCAGCAGCGTACGGTGTGGCTACACCTTC.

V gene TRBV13 combines with J gene TRBJ2-7; tentative D call: TRBD1 (6 bases). Deletions cut 0 bases from V and 9 bases from J, with 21 bases between. The CDR3 is made up of 16 amino acids. Germline V gene sequence: CDR1 PRHDT, CDR2 FYEKMQ (reference sequence). In nucleotides, the CDR3 is TGTGCCAGCAGCTTAGGGGGGTCCTACAGGGACCCAAGGCAGTACTTC. This codes for CASSLGGSYRDPRQYF. Full variable domain (remainder filled in from reference TRBV13 and TRBJ2-7): AAGVIQSPRHLIKEKRETATLKCYPIPRHDTVYWYQQGPGQDPQFLISFYEKMQSDKGSIPDRFSAQQFSDYHSELNMSSLELGDSALYFCASSLGGSYRDPRQYFGPGTRLTVT.

J is TRBJ2-7 and V is TRBV2; D uncertain. The CDR3 consists of 13 residues. CDR1 SNHLY and CDR2 FYNNEI come from the germline V gene. V was trimmed by 7 bases and J by 2 bases, leaving 12 bases between them. CDR3 nucleotides: TGTGCCAGCATGAGAACAGATCCCTACGAGCAGTACTTC. Its protein is CASMRTDPYEQYF.

V gene TRBV5-1 combines with J gene TRBJ1-6; D possibly corresponds to TRBD1 (6 bases). Trimming removed 4 bases from V and 9 bases from J, with 23 bases in between. This CDR3 region has 17 residues. Germline V CDR1 and CDR2: SGHRS, YFSETQ. The CDR3 DNA reads as TGCGCCAGCAGCAGTGGGGGCAGGGACGAGGGTCGTTCACCCCTCCACTTT. It yields the protein CASSSGGRDEGRSPLHF. The whole variable domain, filled in from reference TRBV5-1 and TRBJ1-6, reads KAGVTQTPRYLIKTRGQQVTLSCSPISGHRSVSWYQQTPGQGLQFLFEYFSETQRNKGNFPGRFSGRQFSNSRSEMNVSTLELGDSALYLCASSSGGRDEGRSPLHFGNGTRLTVT.

V and J are TRBV5-6 and TRBJ1-2; 11 nucleotides align to TRBD1. With V trimmed by 2 bases and J by 4 bases, 4 bases remained unmatched. Per germline, CDR1 SGHDT and CDR2 YYEEEE. The CDR3 has 15 residues. The CDR3 region is CASSFPGQGGYGYTF. The DNA for the CDR3 is TGTGCCAGCAGCTTTCCGGGACAGGGGGGCTATGGCTACACCTTC.

The V call is TRBV9, the J call TRBJ2-7; D is perhaps TRBD1 (6 bases). This CDR3 has 15 amino acids. Germline-derived CDR1 and CDR2 are SGDLS and YYNGEE. Deletions cut 1 base from V and 6 bases from J, with 17 bases between. The CDR3 protein is CASSVSGTYPTEQYF. The CDR3 bases are TGTGCCAGCAGCGTATCAGGGACATATCCTACCGAGCAGTACTTC.

V and J are TRBV6-1 and TRBJ1-3, with 7 bases matching TRBD1. The CDR3 covers 14 residues. V lost 6 bases to trimming and J lost 2 bases; unmatched junction nucleotides: 4. The germline CDR1 and CDR2 sequences are MNHNS and SASEGT. DNA for the CDR3: TGTGCCAGCAGACGACAGGGCGCTGGAAACACCATATATTTT. It yields the protein CASRRQGAGNTIYF.

V usage is TRBV5-5 and J usage is TRBJ2-2; TRBD2 aligns across 7 bases. Germline-derived CDR1 and CDR2 are SGHKS and YYEKEE (reference sequence). V was clipped by 4 bases and J by 1 base; unmatched bases: 10. The length of the CDR3 is 17 residues. The CDR3 loop is CASSAWGGVVNTGELFF. For the CDR3, the DNA is TGTGCCAGCAGCGCCTGGGGAGGGGTGGTGAACACCGGGGAGCTGTTTTTT.